The clone carrying this T cell receptor beta chain was recorded many times. The read stops 3 residues short of the end of the CDR3; the missing end is completed from the germline J gene. The method was immunoSEQ multiplex PCR; TCRdb's version includes in-frame clones alone and lacks a portion of them. This sample has over 55,000 clones, each found more than once. This entry belongs to a study of T cell clonality in common variable immunodeficiency. CDR1 is LNHDA and CDR2 is SQIVND in the germline V gene (reference sequence). V lost 3 bases, J lost 4 bases, and 11 bases stayed unmatched. The CDR3 runs 16 residues.

This receptor was identified in a person aged 18 to 69 in good health. Sequences were obtained from peripheral blood mononuclear cells. The gene calls are TRBV19 and TRBJ2-5; 7 bases map to TRBD1. This chain's CDR3 is CASSIVSATGLETQYF. The CDR3 DNA, read in part, is TGTGCCAGTAGTATCGTCTCCGCGACAGGGTTAGAGACC.